The T cell receptor beta chain under discussion was sequenced for a study of blood T cell repertoires in COVID-19. Study background: Sites in the United States, Italy and Spain provided acute and convalescent COVID-19 samples. From T cells, B-cell-depleted T cells, or PBMCs came the material, which was cDNA or gDNA.

The junction had 6 bases not matched to a gene; V was cut back by 4 bases and J by 6 bases. Germline lookup yields CDR1 SGHRS and CDR2 YFSETQ. The CDR3 is made up of 15 amino acids. In the original workflow: Quantification of nucleated cells was approximated via reference gene primer amplification. The assay was immunoSEQ multiplex PCR, and TCRdb's table has in-frame clones only and misses some. V and J calls and clone size come straight from that table; D and trimming were deduced from the DNA. Of around 44,000 clones listed, about nine tenths are singletons. This sequence was found in a human donor in a cohort sampled during active COVID-19. The rearrangement joins TRBV5-1 to TRBJ2-3; 12 bases line up with TRBD1. The sequencing sample was made of peripheral blood. The CDR3 here is CASSTTGTGGDTQYF. The CDR3 DNA is TGCGCCAGCAGCACCACCGGGACAGGGGGCGATACGCAGTATTTT.